These T cell receptor beta chains were read from a single sample in a study of blood T cell repertoires in COVID-19. The table came from immunoSEQ multiplex PCR; TCRdb's copy has only in-frame clones and leaves some out. The sample lists about 280,000 clones, 65% to 90% occurring once. Sequencing was done on a sample of peripheral blood. Receptors originate from a man aged 50 to 60 with active or convalescent COVID-19. CDR3s include the opening cysteine and the closing phenylalanine or tryptophan. A D gene is named only where the DNA matches it firmly. Clone sizes are given selectively: once, few, many, or a class where the clone is expanded.

J gene: TRBJ1-5
clone size: once
D gene: TRBD1
V gene: TRBV28
CDR3 protein: CASHTRTGLFQHF
CDR3 DNA: TGTGCCAGCCATACGCGGACAGGGCTATTCCAGCATTTT

J gene: TRBJ1-1
clone size: once
D gene: NA
V gene: TRBV3-1/TRBV3-2
CDR3 protein: CASSHGGVQATEAFF
CDR3 DNA: TGTGCCAGCAGCCACGGTGGGGTACAGGCCACTGAAGCTTTCTTT

J gene: TRBJ2-2
clone size: NA
D gene: NA
V gene: TRBV7-9
CDR3 protein: CASAKQGETGELFF
CDR3 DNA: TGTGCCAGCGCCAAACAGGGCGAAACCGGGGAGCTGTTTTTT

J gene: TRBJ1-5
clone size: once
D gene: TRBD1
V gene: TRBV2
CDR3 protein: CASSEDRGYQPQHF
CDR3 DNA: TGTGCCAGCAGTGAAGACAGGGGGTATCAGCCCCAGCATTTT

J gene: TRBJ1-1
clone size: NA
D gene: NA
V gene: TRBV25-1
CDR3 protein: CASSDPGLTEAFF
CDR3 DNA: TGTGCCAGCAGTGATCCAGGGTTGACTGAAGCTTTCTTT

J gene: TRBJ1-2
clone size: NA
D gene: NA
V gene: TRBV28
CDR3 protein: CASSLLIGGMGYTF
CDR3 DNA: TGTGCCAGCAGTTTACTCATAGGAGGGATGGGCTACACCTTC

J gene: TRBJ1-5
clone size: NA
D gene: NA
V gene: TRBV7-2
CDR3 protein: CASSLDRNKPQHF
CDR3 DNA: TGTGCCAGCAGCTTAGACAGGAATAAGCCCCAGCATTTT

J gene: TRBJ2-3
clone size: NA
D gene: NA
V gene: TRBV18
CDR3 protein: CASSPVARGDTQYF
CDR3 DNA: TGTGCCAGCTCACCGGTGGCCCGGGGAGATACGCAGTATTTT

J gene: TRBJ1-6
clone size: NA
D gene: NA
V gene: TRBV2
CDR3 protein: CASSTQTGSPLHF
CDR3 DNA: TGTGCCAGCAGTACCCAGACAGGTTCACCCCTCCACTTT

J gene: TRBJ1-1
clone size: NA
D gene: TRBD1
V gene: TRBV7-3
CDR3 protein: CASSSSTGEGAFF
CDR3 DNA: TGTGCCAGCAGCTCCTCGACAGGGGAAGGAGCTTTCTTT

J gene: TRBJ1-2
clone size: NA
D gene: NA
V gene: TRBV7-9
CDR3 protein: CASSPPGDADYGYTF
CDR3 DNA: TGTGCCAGCAGCCCGCCGGGGGACGCAGACTATGGCTACACCTTC

J gene: TRBJ1-1
clone size: NA
D gene: NA
V gene: TRBV29-1
CDR3 protein: CSVVGHLNTEAFF
CDR3 DNA: TGCAGCGTTGTGGGACACTTGAACACTGAAGCTTTCTTT

J gene: TRBJ2-1
clone size: NA
D gene: TRBD2
V gene: TRBV4-1
CDR3 protein: CASRAGGLADSNEQFF
CDR3 DNA: TGCGCCAGCAGGGCCGGCGGACTAGCGGATTCTAATGAGCAGTTCTTC

J gene: TRBJ1-1
clone size: NA
D gene: NA
V gene: TRBV12-3/TRBV12-4
CDR3 protein: CASSLSGTQAFF
CDR3 DNA: TGTGCCAGCAGTTTATCAGGTACCCAAGCTTTCTTT

J gene: TRBJ1-1
clone size: NA
D gene: TRBD1
V gene: TRBV4-1
CDR3 protein: CASSQATGGLGAFF
CDR3 DNA: TGCGCCAGCAGCCAAGCGACAGGGGGCTTGGGGGCTTTCTTT

J gene: TRBJ1-2
clone size: NA
D gene: NA
V gene: TRBV6-5
CDR3 protein: CASSHRVANYGYTF
CDR3 DNA: TGTGCCAGCAGCCACAGGGTAGCTAACTATGGCTACACCTTC

J gene: TRBJ1-2
clone size: few
D gene: NA
V gene: TRBV4-1
CDR3 protein: CASSQGRGKNYGYTF
CDR3 DNA: TGCGCCAGCAGCCAAGGGCGGGGCAAGAATTATGGCTACACCTTC

J gene: TRBJ2-5
clone size: NA
D gene: TRBD1
V gene: TRBV7-3
CDR3 protein: CASSLMGRGRGETQYF
CDR3 DNA: TGTGCCAGCAGCTTAATGGGCAGGGGGCGCGGCGAGACCCAGTACTTC

J gene: TRBJ2-1
clone size: NA
D gene: NA
V gene: TRBV11-3
CDR3 protein: CASSLGLPGVSINEQFF
CDR3 DNA: TGTGCCAGCAGCTTGGGCCTACCGGGAGTATCAATCAATGAGCAGTTCTTC

J gene: TRBJ2-5
clone size: NA
D gene: TRBD2
V gene: TRBV18
CDR3 protein: CASSPILAGGRETQYF
CDR3 DNA: TGTGCCAGCTCACCAATCCTAGCGGGAGGTAGAGAGACCCAGTACTTC

J gene: TRBJ1-4
clone size: NA
D gene: TRBD1
V gene: TRBV28
CDR3 protein: CASSLPGTGAEKLFF
CDR3 DNA: TGTGCCAGCAGTTTACCCGGGACAGGGGCTGAAAAACTGTTTTTT

J gene: TRBJ2-5
clone size: NA
D gene: NA
V gene: TRBV7-9
CDR3 protein: CASSLGSGLRETQYF
CDR3 DNA: TGTGCCAGCAGCTTAGGTTCAGGGTTACGGGAGACCCAGTACTTC

J gene: TRBJ1-3
clone size: few
D gene: NA
V gene: TRBV6-1
CDR3 protein: CASSDRGGGGGSGNTIYF
CDR3 DNA: TGTGCCAGCAGTGACCGGGGGGGAGGGGGTGGATCTGGAAACACCATATATTTT

J gene: TRBJ2-3
clone size: NA
D gene: TRBD2
V gene: TRBV29-1
CDR3 protein: CSVVGTTSGRAGTDTQYF
CDR3 DNA: TGCAGCGTTGTAGGGACGACTAGCGGGAGGGCAGGGACAGATACGCAGTATTTT

J gene: TRBJ2-5
clone size: NA
D gene: TRBD2
V gene: TRBV6-5
CDR3 protein: CASRNVGGRQTQYF
CDR3 DNA: TGTGCCAGCAGGAATGTGGGAGGGAGACAGACCCAGTACTTC

J gene: TRBJ2-7
clone size: once
D gene: TRBD1
V gene: TRBV10-3
CDR3 protein: CAIRLRPGGSNEQYF
CDR3 DNA: TGTGCCATCAGGCTGAGGCCAGGGGGAAGTAACGAGCAGTACTTC

J gene: TRBJ1-2
clone size: NA
D gene: NA
V gene: TRBV6-5
CDR3 protein: CASSPSGPYGYTF
CDR3 DNA: TGTGCCAGCAGCCCCAGTGGGCCCTATGGCTACACCTTC

J gene: TRBJ2-1
clone size: NA
D gene: NA
V gene: TRBV6-5
CDR3 protein: CASGRASYNEQFF
CDR3 DNA: TGTGCCAGCGGGCGGGCAAGTTACAATGAGCAGTTCTTC

J gene: TRBJ1-2
clone size: NA
D gene: TRBD1
V gene: TRBV7-2
CDR3 protein: CASSSHTTGGRGGYTF
CDR3 DNA: TGTGCCAGCAGCTCACACACTACAGGGGGCAGAGGCGGCTACACCTTC

J gene: TRBJ1-1
clone size: NA
D gene: NA
V gene: TRBV2
CDR3 protein: CASSLNTEAFF
CDR3 DNA: TGTGCCAGCAGCTTAAACACTGAAGCTTTCTTT

J gene: TRBJ2-1
clone size: NA
D gene: TRBD2
V gene: TRBV4-3
CDR3 protein: CASSQDVAGAEYNEQFF
CDR3 DNA: TGCGCCAGCAGCCAAGATGTAGCGGGAGCGGAATACAATGAGCAGTTCTTC

J gene: TRBJ2-2
clone size: NA
D gene: TRBD1
V gene: TRBV19
CDR3 protein: CASSYRGPGTGELFF
CDR3 DNA: TGTGCCAGTTCATACAGGGGGCCGGGGACCGGGGAGCTGTTTTTT

J gene: TRBJ2-3
clone size: once
D gene: TRBD2
V gene: TRBV4-1
CDR3 protein: CASSQGLETDTQYF
CDR3 DNA: TGCGCCAGCAGCCAGGGACTAGAAACAGATACGCAGTATTTT

J gene: TRBJ2-2
clone size: NA
D gene: NA
V gene: TRBV21-1
CDR3 protein: CASVIPSTGGVLVTGELFF
CDR3 DNA: TGTGCCAGCGTCATCCCCTCGACAGGGGGCGTTTTGGTAACCGGGGAGCTGTTTTTT

J gene: TRBJ2-1
clone size: NA
D gene: NA
V gene: TRBV2
CDR3 protein: CASSNQLLSSYNEQFF
CDR3 DNA: TGTGCCAGCAGTAATCAATTGCTAAGCTCCTACAATGAGCAGTTCTTC

J gene: TRBJ2-7
clone size: few
D gene: NA
V gene: TRBV2
CDR3 protein: CASNIDSFYEQYF
CDR3 DNA: TGTGCCAGCAATATTGATAGCTTCTACGAGCAGTACTTC

J gene: TRBJ1-2
clone size: NA
D gene: NA
V gene: TRBV6-5
CDR3 protein: CASILDVREPYGYTF
CDR3 DNA: TGTGCCAGCATCCTCGATGTTAGGGAGCCCTATGGCTACACCTTC

J gene: TRBJ2-3
clone size: NA
D gene: NA
V gene: TRBV7-9
CDR3 protein: CASSLQTGRTDTQYF
CDR3 DNA: TGTGCCAGCAGCTTGCAGACAGGACGCACAGATACGCAGTATTTT

J gene: TRBJ1-2
clone size: NA
D gene: TRBD1
V gene: TRBV6-6
CDR3 protein: CASQGVDYGYTF
CDR3 DNA: TGTGCCAGCCAGGGGGTGGACTATGGCTACACCTTC

J gene: TRBJ1-2
clone size: NA
D gene: TRBD1
V gene: TRBV30
CDR3 protein: CAWSVQGARGYTF
CDR3 DNA: TGTGCCTGGAGTGTACAGGGGGCGCGGGGCTACACCTTC

J gene: TRBJ2-5
clone size: NA
D gene: NA
V gene: TRBV5-5
CDR3 protein: CASNEGGETQYF
CDR3 DNA: TGTGCCAGCAACGAGGGAGGAGAGACCCAGTACTTC

J gene: TRBJ1-6
clone size: NA
D gene: NA
V gene: TRBV28
CDR3 protein: CASSDNRVGNSPLHF
CDR3 DNA: TGTGCCAGCAGTGACAACAGGGTTGGGAATTCACCCCTCCACTTT

J gene: TRBJ1-2
clone size: NA
D gene: TRBD1
V gene: TRBV27
CDR3 protein: CASKGTGGAGYGYTF
CDR3 DNA: TGTGCCAGCAAAGGGACAGGGGGCGCAGGATATGGCTACACCTTC

J gene: TRBJ2-1
clone size: NA
D gene: TRBD1
V gene: TRBV28
CDR3 protein: CASTNTRDRVHEQFF
CDR3 DNA: TGTGCCAGCACCAACACCCGGGACAGGGTCCATGAGCAGTTCTTC

J gene: TRBJ2-1
clone size: NA
D gene: NA
V gene: TRBV5-1
CDR3 protein: CASSWGGQGKNEQFF
CDR3 DNA: TGCGCCAGCAGTTGGGGTGGGCAGGGTAAGAATGAGCAGTTCTTC

J gene: TRBJ1-3
clone size: NA
D gene: TRBD1
V gene: TRBV19
CDR3 protein: CASSIRQGNTNSGNTIYF
CDR3 DNA: TGTGCCAGTAGTATCCGACAGGGAAATACAAACTCTGGAAACACCATATATTTT

J gene: TRBJ1-5
clone size: NA
D gene: NA
V gene: TRBV28
CDR3 protein: CASSAVLSPDQPQHF
CDR3 DNA: TGTGCCAGCAGTGCCGTCCTTAGCCCCGATCAGCCCCAGCATTTT

J gene: TRBJ2-5
clone size: NA
D gene: TRBD2
V gene: TRBV14
CDR3 protein: CASSPRGPLADQETQYF
CDR3 DNA: TGTGCCAGCAGTCCAAGGGGCCCTCTAGCGGATCAAGAGACCCAGTACTTC

J gene: TRBJ2-7
clone size: NA
D gene: TRBD2
V gene: TRBV6-2/TRBV6-3
CDR3 protein: CASSYSPGGSTYEQYF
CDR3 DNA: TGTGCCAGCAGTTATTCGCCCGGGGGGTCGACCTACGAGCAGTACTTC

J gene: TRBJ1-2
clone size: NA
D gene: NA
V gene: TRBV7-8
CDR3 protein: CASSLARSAGLYGYTF
CDR3 DNA: TGTGCCAGCAGCTTAGCCCGATCGGCAGGGCTATATGGCTACACCTTC

J gene: TRBJ2-5
clone size: NA
D gene: NA
V gene: TRBV5-8
CDR3 protein: CASSLGPREGLETQYF
CDR3 DNA: TGTGCCAGCAGCTTAGGCCCCAGGGAAGGGCTAGAGACCCAGTACTTC

J gene: TRBJ2-7
clone size: NA
D gene: NA
V gene: TRBV27
CDR3 protein: CASSILQGTVSYEQYF
CDR3 DNA: TGTGCCAGCAGTATCCTCCAGGGAACTGTCTCCTACGAGCAGTACTTC

J gene: TRBJ2-7
clone size: NA
D gene: NA
V gene: TRBV19
CDR3 protein: CATQGASGTYEQYF
CDR3 DNA: TGTGCCACCCAGGGGGCTAGCGGGACCTACGAGCAGTACTTC

J gene: TRBJ1-2
clone size: NA
D gene: NA
V gene: TRBV25-1
CDR3 protein: CASSTGSHYGYTF
CDR3 DNA: TGTGCCAGCAGTACTGGGAGTCATTATGGCTACACCTTC

J gene: TRBJ2-3
clone size: NA
D gene: NA
V gene: TRBV14
CDR3 protein: CASSQDPGIDTQYF
CDR3 DNA: TGTGCCAGCAGCCAAGATCCGGGGATAGATACGCAGTATTTT

J gene: TRBJ1-1
clone size: NA
D gene: TRBD1
V gene: TRBV6-5
CDR3 protein: CASTRTGGNTEAFF
CDR3 DNA: TGTGCCAGCACACGGACAGGGGGGAACACTGAAGCTTTCTTT

J gene: TRBJ2-2
clone size: few
D gene: NA
V gene: TRBV5-4
CDR3 protein: CASSPGGRSPGNTGELFF
CDR3 DNA: TGTGCCAGCAGCCCCGGAGGGCGTTCCCCCGGGAACACCGGGGAGCTGTTTTTT

J gene: TRBJ1-6
clone size: NA
D gene: NA
V gene: TRBV4-3
CDR3 protein: CASSQGGSPLHF
CDR3 DNA: TGCGCCAGCAGCCAAGGAGGTTCACCCCTCCACTTT

J gene: TRBJ2-7
clone size: NA
D gene: TRBD1
V gene: TRBV9
CDR3 protein: CASSVGTGTYEQYF
CDR3 DNA: TGTGCCAGCAGCGTCGGGACAGGGACTTACGAGCAGTACTTC